This is a list of T cell receptor beta chains from one sample in a study of blood T cells in healthy people across ages. TCRdb redid the calling of the 5' RACE reads with MiXCR, one entry per CDR3 protein. The repertoire holds 750,000 or so distinct CDR3 sequences, with approximately 25% as singletons. These data are also associated with another study on T cells of mothers and their children.

The sequencing sample was made of blood. All receptors derive from a boy younger than 18 in good health. CDR3s include the opening cysteine and the closing phenylalanine or tryptophan. The order of the fields is clone size, D gene, J gene, V gene, CDR3 protein, CDR3 DNA. The D gene is left open where the match is weak. Clone size is not always given. Where it is, it says once, few, many or a class for expanded clones.

>NA|NA|TRBJ2-5|TRBV7-2
CASSVLGGRRETQYF
TGTGCCAGCAGTGTTTTAGGGGGGAGGCGAGAGACCCAGTACTTC
>few|TRBD1|TRBJ2-5|TRBV5-1
CASTRTGEGETQYF
TGCGCCAGCACTCGGACAGGGGAGGGGGAGACCCAGTACTTC
>NA|NA|TRBJ2-1|TRBV20-1
CSARDTGAPSGPGDEQFF
TGCAGTGCTAGAGATACAGGGGCCCCAAGCGGGCCCGGCGATGAGCAGTTCTTC
>NA|NA|TRBJ2-7|TRBV20-1
CSAPFTGSPTYEQYF
TGCAGTGCTCCGTTTACAGGGTCCCCGACCTACGAGCAGTACTTC
>NA|TRBD1|TRBJ1-3|TRBV5-1
CASRGQGLSGNTIYF
TGCGCCAGCAGGGGACAGGGTCTTAGTGGAAACACCATATATTTT
>few|NA|TRBJ1-5|TRBV6-1
CAAVDRYSNQPQHF
TGTGCCGCCGTCGACAGGTATAGCAATCAGCCCCAGCATTTT
>few|NA|TRBJ1-5|TRBV11-2
CASSLVAHQGQPQHF
TGTGCCAGCAGCTTAGTTGCGCATCAGGGCCAGCCCCAGCATTTT
>NA|TRBD2|TRBJ2-4|TRBV20-1
CSALNEERGGSIQYF
TGCAGTGCTTTAAATGAGGAGCGGGGGGGTAGTATTCAGTACTTC
>NA|NA|TRBJ2-5|TRBV6-5
CASSQNDPAGETQYF
TGTGCCAGCAGTCAAAACGACCCGGCGGGGGAGACCCAGTACTTC
>NA|NA|TRBJ2-2|TRBV25-1
CAREQQGPGELFF
TGTGCCAGAGAACAACAGGGTCCCGGGGAGCTGTTTTTT